This T cell receptor (beta chain) is from a study of cytomegalovirus exposure and HLA in healthy donors. Study outcomes and limitations: Listed as cytomegalovirus-associated were over 150 TCR beta chains.

This CDR3 region has 13 residues. J lost 5 bases, V lost 7 bases, and 3 bases had no gene match. CDR1 and CDR2 (germline): SGHRS, YFSETQ. Primers for the PCR totalled 60 Vbeta and 13 Jbeta. Assay: immunoSEQ multiplex PCR; the TCRdb copy retains only in-frame clones and omits some. The table includes some 110,000 clones, roughly 79% detected once. This clone was recorded only once. Its antigen is undetermined. Material: PBMCs. The chain joins TRBV5-1 to TRBJ2-7; 13 bases fit TRBD2. The receptor's source is a woman between 18 and 29 years old in good health and CMV-seronegative. The CDR3 region has the DNA TGCGCCAGCCATGGACTAGCGGGGGACGAGCAGTACTTC. It is translated as CASHGLAGDEQYF.